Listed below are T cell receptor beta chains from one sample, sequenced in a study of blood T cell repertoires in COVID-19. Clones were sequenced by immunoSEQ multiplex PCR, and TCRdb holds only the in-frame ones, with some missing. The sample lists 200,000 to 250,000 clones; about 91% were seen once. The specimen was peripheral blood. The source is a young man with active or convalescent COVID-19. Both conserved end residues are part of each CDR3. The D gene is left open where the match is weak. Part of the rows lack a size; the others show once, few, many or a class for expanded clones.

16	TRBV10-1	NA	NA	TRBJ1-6	CASTIGQGRINSPLHF	TGCGCCAGCACCATTGGGCAGGGGCGCATCAATTCACCCCTCCACTTT
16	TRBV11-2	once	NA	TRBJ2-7	CASSENSGGGVYEQYF	TGTGCCAGCAGCGAGAATAGCGGAGGAGGTGTCTACGAGCAGTACTTC
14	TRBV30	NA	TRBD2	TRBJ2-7	CACRGLAGHYEQYF	TGTGCCTGTCGGGGGCTAGCGGGTCACTACGAGCAGTACTTC
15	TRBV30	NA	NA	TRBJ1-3	CAWSVFRGDGNTIYF	TGTGCCTGGAGTGTCTTTCGGGGTGATGGAAACACCATATATTTT
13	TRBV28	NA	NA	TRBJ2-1	CASNGGLINEQFF	TGTGCCAGCAATGGCGGGCTAATCAATGAGCAGTTCTTC
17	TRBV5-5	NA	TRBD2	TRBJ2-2	CASSAQVLAGVSGELFF	TGTGCCAGCAGCGCCCAAGTACTAGCGGGAGTTTCCGGGGAGCTGTTTTTT
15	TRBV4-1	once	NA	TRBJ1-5	CASSQDIGRNQPQHF	TGCGCCAGCAGCCAAGATATCGGCAGGAATCAGCCCCAGCATTTT
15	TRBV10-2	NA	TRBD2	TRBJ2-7	CASRDSGSPAYEQYF	TGCGCCAGCAGGGATAGCGGGAGTCCCGCCTACGAGCAGTACTTC
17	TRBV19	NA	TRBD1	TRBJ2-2	CASRARGPVGNTGELFF	TGTGCCAGTAGGGCCAGGGGGCCAGTGGGGAACACCGGGGAGCTGTTTTTT
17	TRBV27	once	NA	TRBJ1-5	CASSFTAGQSSNQPQHF	TGTGCCAGCAGCTTCACCGCTGGACAAAGTAGCAATCAGCCCCAGCATTTT
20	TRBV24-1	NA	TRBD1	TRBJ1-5	CATSDLNQGALTGGNQPQHF	TGTGCCACCAGTGATTTGAATCAGGGGGCTCTGACAGGGGGCAATCAGCCCCAGCATTTT
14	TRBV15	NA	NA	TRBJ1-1	CATSRGLKNTEAFF	TGTGCCACCAGCAGAGGACTAAAGAACACTGAAGCTTTCTTT
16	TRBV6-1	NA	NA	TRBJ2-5	CASSEEGTAVQETQYF	TGTGCCAGCAGTGAGGAGGGGACAGCAGTCCAAGAGACCCAGTACTTC